This TCR beta chain was observed in a study of CD8+CD57+ T cells in acquired aplastic anemia. Genomic DNA provided the template from which TCR beta VDJ and CDR3 profiles were obtained. TCRdb reprocessed the reads with MiXCR, giving one entry per CDR3 protein. The sample shows hundreds of thousands of distinct CDR3 sequences, approximately 45% of them seen only once. Looked up from germline, CDR1 is MGHDK and CDR2 is SYGVNS. V shed 8 bases and J shed 0 bases, with 19 bases lying between them. This CDR3 contains 17 residues. Patients sequenced had flow cytometry evidence of CD8+CD57+ cell expansion. Blood sampling was performed on the patients, and none of them had received therapy by then.

Sequences were obtained from sorted CD4+, CD8+, or CD8+CD57+ T cells (not recorded which) from PBMCs. The chain links TRBV25-1 to TRBJ1-4; tentatively, D is TRBD1 (6 bases). The receptor's source is a human donor with aplastic anemia. The CDR3 loop is CASPGQIALTTNEKLFF. The CDR3 nucleotides are TGTGCCAGCCCAGGACAGATTGCCTTGACAACTAATGAAAAACTGTTTTTT. Full variable domain (remainder filled in from reference TRBV25-1 and TRBJ1-4): EADIYQTPRYLVIGTGKKITLECSQTMGHDKMYWYQQDPGMELHLIHYSYGVNSTEKGDLSSESTVSRIRTEHFPLTLESARPSHTSQYLCASPGQIALTTNEKLFFGSGTQLSVL.